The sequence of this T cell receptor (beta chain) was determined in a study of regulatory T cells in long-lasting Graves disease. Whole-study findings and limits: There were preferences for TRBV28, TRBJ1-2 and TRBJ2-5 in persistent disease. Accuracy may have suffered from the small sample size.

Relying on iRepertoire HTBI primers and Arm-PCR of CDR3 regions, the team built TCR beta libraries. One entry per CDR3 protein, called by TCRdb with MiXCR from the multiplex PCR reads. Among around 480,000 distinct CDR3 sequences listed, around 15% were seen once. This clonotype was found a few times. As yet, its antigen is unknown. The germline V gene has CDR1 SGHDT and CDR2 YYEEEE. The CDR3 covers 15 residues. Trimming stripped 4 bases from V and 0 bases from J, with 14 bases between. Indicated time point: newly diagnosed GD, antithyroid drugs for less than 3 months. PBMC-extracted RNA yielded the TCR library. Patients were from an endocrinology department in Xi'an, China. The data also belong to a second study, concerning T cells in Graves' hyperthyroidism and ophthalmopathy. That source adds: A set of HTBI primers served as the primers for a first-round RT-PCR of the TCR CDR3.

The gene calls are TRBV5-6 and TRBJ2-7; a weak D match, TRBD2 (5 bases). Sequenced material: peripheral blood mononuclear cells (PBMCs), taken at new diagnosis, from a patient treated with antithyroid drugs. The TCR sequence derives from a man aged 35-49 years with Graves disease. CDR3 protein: CASSLSELVSYEQYF. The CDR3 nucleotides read TGTGCCAGCAGCCTTTCGGAACTAGTCTCCTACGAGCAGTACTTC. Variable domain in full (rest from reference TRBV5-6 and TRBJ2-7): DAGVTQSPTHLIKTRGQQVTLRCSPKSGHDTVSWYQQALGQGPQFIFQYYEEEERQRGNFPDRFSGHQFPNYSSELNVNALLLGDSALYLCASSLSELVSYEQYFGPGTRLTVT.